This TCR beta chain was captured in a study of T cell responses to AZD1222 COVID-19 vaccine. Study as a whole: Second-dose groups at about 4 or about 12 weeks were pooled. Study observations and caveats: The study sampled repertoires only after the peak T cell response. Spike was spanned by vaccine-associated CD4 TCRs, with dominance at 160-218 and 743-854. Just six AZD1222 recipients were seropositive at baseline.

On this clone itself: What it binds is unknown.

Using immunoSEQ multiplex PCR, the repertoire was profiled, and TCRdb retains in-frame clones only, with some absent. The table has approximately 44,000 clones, 80% seen once; the top ten hold 3% to 4%. Germline V gene sequence: CDR1 SNHLY, CDR2 FYNNEI. CDR3 length equals 14 residues. Trimming left V 5 bases short and J 7 bases short, with 17 bases between. The specimen was peripheral blood, collected on day 0 of AZD1222 vaccination. The sequence derives from an adult in good health. The rearrangement joins TRBV2 to TRBJ1-2, with D possibly being TRBD1 (6 bases). CDR3 nucleotide sequence: TGTGCCAGCAGTAAAGAGGGGGATCCAAGTGGCTACACCTTC. The encoded protein is CASSKEGDPSGYTF.